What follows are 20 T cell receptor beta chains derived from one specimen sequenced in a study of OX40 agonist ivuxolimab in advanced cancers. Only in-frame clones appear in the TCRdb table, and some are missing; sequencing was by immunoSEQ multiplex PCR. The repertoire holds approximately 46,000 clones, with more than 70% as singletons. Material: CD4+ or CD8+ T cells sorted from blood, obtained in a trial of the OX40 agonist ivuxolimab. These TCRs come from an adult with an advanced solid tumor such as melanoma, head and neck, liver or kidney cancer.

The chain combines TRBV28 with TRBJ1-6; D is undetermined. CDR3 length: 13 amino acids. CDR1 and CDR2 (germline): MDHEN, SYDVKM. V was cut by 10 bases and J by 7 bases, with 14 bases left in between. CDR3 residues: CATRQQENSPLHF. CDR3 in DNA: TGTGCCACAAGACAACAAGAGAATTCACCCCTCCACTTT.

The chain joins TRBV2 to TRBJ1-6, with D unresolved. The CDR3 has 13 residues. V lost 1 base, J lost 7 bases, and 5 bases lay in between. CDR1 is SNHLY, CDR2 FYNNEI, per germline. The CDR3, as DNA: TGTGCCAGCAGTGAAGTGGCGAATTCACCCCTCCACTTT. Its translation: CASSEVANSPLHF.

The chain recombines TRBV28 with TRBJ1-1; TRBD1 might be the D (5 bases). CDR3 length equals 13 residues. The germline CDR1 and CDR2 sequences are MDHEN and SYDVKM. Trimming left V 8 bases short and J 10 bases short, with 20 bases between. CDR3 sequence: CASDPLGQGRAFF. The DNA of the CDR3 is TGTGCCAGCGACCCCTTAGGGCAGGGTCGAGCTTTCTTT.

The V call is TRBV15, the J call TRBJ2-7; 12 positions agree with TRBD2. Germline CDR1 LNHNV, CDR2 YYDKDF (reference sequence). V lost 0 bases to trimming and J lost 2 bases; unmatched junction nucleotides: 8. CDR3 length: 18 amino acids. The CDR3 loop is CATSRDGLAGGLAYEQYF. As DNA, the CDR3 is TGTGCCACCAGCAGAGATGGGCTAGCGGGAGGGTTAGCCTACGAGCAGTACTTC. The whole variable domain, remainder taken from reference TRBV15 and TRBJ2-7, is DAMVIQNPRYQVTQFGKPVTLSCSQTLNHNVMYWYQQKSSQAPKLLFHYYDKDFNNEADTPDNFQSRRPNTSFCFLDIRSPGLGDTAMYLCATSRDGLAGGLAYEQYFGPGTRLTVT.

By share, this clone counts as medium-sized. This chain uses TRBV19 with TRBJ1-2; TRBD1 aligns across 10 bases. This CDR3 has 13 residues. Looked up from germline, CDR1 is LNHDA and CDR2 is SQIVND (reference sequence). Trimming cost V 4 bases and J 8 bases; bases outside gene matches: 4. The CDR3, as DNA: TGTGCCAGTAGTAGAGGACAGGGGGTCGGCTACACCTTC. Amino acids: CASSRGQGVGYTF.

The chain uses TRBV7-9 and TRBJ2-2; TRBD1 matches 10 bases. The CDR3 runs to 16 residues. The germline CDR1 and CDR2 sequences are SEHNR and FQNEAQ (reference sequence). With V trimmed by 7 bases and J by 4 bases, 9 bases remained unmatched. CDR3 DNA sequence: TGTGCCAGCACCTTGACAGGGGGCGGGAGCACCGGGGAGCTGTTTTTT. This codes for CASTLTGGGSTGELFF. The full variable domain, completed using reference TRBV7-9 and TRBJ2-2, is DTGVSQNPRHKITKRGQNVTFRCDPISEHNRLYWYRQTLGQGPEFLTYFQNEAQLEKSRLLSDRFSAERPKGSFSTLEIQRTEQGDSAMYLCASTLTGGGSTGELFFGEGSRLTVL.

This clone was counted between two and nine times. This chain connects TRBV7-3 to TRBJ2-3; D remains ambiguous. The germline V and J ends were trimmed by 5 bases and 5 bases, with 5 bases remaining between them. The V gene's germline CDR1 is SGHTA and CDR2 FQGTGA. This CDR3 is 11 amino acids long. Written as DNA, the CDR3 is TGTGCCAGCAGCGTAGGAGATACGCAGTATTTT. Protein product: CASSVGDTQYF.

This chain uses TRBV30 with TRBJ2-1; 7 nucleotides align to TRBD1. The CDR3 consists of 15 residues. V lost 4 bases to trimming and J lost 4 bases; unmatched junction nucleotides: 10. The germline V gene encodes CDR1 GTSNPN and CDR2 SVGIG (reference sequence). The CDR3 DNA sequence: TGTGCCTGGACTCGGGACAGTGGGGATTACAATGAGCAGTTCTTC. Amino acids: CAWTRDSGDYNEQFF.

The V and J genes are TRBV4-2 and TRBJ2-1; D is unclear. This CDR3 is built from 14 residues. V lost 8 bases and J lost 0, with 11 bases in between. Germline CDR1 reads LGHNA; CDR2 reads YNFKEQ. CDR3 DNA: TGTGCCAGCGGGCGACCGAGCTCCTACAATGAGCAGTTCTTC. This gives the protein CASGRPSSYNEQFF.

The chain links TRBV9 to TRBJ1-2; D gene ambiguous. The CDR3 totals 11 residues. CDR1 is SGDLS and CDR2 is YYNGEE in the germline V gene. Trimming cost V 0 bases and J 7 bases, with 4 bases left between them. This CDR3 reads CASSVGLGYTF. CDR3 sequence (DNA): TGTGCCAGCAGCGTAGGGCTTGGCTACACCTTC.

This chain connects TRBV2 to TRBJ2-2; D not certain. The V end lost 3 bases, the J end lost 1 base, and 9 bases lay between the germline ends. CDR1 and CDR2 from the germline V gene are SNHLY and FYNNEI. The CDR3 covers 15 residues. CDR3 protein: CASSETGLNTGELFF. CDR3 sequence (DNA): TGTGCCAGCAGTGAGACGGGCCTGAACACCGGGGAGCTGTTTTTT.

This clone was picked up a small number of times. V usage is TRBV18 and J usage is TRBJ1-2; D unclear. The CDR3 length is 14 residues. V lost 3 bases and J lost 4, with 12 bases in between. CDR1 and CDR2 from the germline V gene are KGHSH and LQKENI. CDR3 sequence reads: CASSPSSRLYGYTF. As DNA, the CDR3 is TGTGCCAGCTCACCGTCCTCTCGACTCTATGGCTACACCTTC.

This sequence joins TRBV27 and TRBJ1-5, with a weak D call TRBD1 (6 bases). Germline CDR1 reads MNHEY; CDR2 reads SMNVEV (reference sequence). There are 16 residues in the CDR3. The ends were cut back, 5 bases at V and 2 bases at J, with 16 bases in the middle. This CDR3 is CASSHMGGAGNQPQHF. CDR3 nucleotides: TGTGCCAGCAGTCATATGGGGGGGGCCGGCAATCAGCCCCAGCATTTT.

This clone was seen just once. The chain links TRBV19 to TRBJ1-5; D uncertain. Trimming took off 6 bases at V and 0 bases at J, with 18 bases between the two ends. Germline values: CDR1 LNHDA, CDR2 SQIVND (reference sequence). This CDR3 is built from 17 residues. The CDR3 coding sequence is TGTGCCAGTAGCCTAGCTTGGGTTACCCTTAGCAATCAGCCCCAGCATTTT. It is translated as CASSLAWVTLSNQPQHF.

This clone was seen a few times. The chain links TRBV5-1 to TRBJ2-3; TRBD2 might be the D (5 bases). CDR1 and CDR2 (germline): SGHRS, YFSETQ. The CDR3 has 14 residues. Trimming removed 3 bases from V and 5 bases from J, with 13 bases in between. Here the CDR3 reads CASSWLAQRDTQYF. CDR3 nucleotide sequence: TGCGCCAGCAGCTGGTTAGCGCAACGAGATACGCAGTATTTT.

The CDR3 DNA sequence: TGTGCCAGCAGTCAATTCAGGGATGTTAATGAAAAACTGTTTTTT. It yields the protein CASSQFRDVNEKLFF. The chain employs TRBV28 and TRBJ1-4; D is perhaps TRBD1 (5 bases). Germline V gene lookup returns CDR1 MDHEN and CDR2 SYDVKM. The CDR3 consists of 15 residues. V lost 5 bases to trimming and J lost 4 bases, with 14 bases between them.

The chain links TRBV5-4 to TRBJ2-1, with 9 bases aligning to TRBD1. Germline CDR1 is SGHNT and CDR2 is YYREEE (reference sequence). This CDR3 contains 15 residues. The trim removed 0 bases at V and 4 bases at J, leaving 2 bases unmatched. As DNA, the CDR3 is TGTGCCAGCAGCTTGGAACAGGGGGCGTACAATGAGCAGTTCTTC. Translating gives CASSLEQGAYNEQFF.

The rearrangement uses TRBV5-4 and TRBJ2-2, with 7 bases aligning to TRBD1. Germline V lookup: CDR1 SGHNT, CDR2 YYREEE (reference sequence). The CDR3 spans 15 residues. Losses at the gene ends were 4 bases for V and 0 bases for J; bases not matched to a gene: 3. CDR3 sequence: CASSGQAANTGELFF. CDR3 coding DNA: TGTGCCAGCAGCGGACAGGCAGCGAACACCGGGGAGCTGTTTTTT.

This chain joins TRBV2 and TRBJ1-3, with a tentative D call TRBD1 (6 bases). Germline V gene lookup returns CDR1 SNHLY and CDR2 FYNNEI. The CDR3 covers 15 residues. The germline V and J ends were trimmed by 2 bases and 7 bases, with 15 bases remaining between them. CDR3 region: CASSERTVVGNTIYF. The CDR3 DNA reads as TGTGCCAGCAGTGAAAGGACAGTTGTCGGGAACACCATATATTTT.

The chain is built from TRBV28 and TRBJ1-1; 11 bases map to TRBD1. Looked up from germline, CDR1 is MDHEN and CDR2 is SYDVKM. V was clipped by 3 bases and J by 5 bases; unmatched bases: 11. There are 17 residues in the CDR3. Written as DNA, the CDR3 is TGTGCCAGCAGTTTGATCCAAGGACAGGGGGCTGGGACTGAAGCTTTCTTT. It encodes CASSLIQGQGAGTEAFF.